This T cell receptor beta chain came from a study of blood T cells in healthy people across ages. The authors ran a second PCR of about 7 to 11 cycles using a sample-barcoded 5' primer and a J-beta primer mix. TCRdb independently ran MiXCR on the 5' RACE reads; one entry per CDR3 protein. The sample contains about 1.8 million distinct CDR3 sequences, roughly 52% of which appear only once. Healthy Caucasian individuals from Russia aged about 6 to 90 served as donors. The receptor comes from a woman in her forties in good health. The material sequenced was blood.

This CDR3 reads CASSQDVTGTSTDTQYF. Here the CDR3 DNA reads TGCGCCAGCAGCCAAGATGTGACAGGCACTAGCACAGATACGCAGTATTTT. The chain couples TRBV4-3 to TRBJ2-3, with D perhaps TRBD1 (6 bases). V was clipped by 0 bases and J by 0 bases, with 13 bases between them. Germline V lookup: CDR1 LGHNA, CDR2 YSLEER. CDR3 length: 17 amino acids.